This T cell receptor (beta chain) originates from a study of cytomegalovirus exposure and HLA in healthy donors. Findings and caveats of the study: The later analysis indicated that the majority of CMV-associated TCR beta chains appeared HLA-restricted.

The PCR contained 60 Vbeta and 13 Jbeta primers. Sequencing was performed with immunoSEQ multiplex PCR; in TCRdb, only in-frame clones are kept and a portion is missing. The table lists under 200,000 clones, about 80% of them singletons. Germline V gives CDR1 MDHEN, CDR2 SYDVKM. CDR3 length: 12 amino acids. V lost 4 bases and J lost 6, with 7 bases in between. As concerns this clone: Its antigen is currently unknown.

The origin of this receptor is a man aged 30 to 45 in good health and CMV-seronegative. Sequencing was done on a sample of PBMCs. The chain joins TRBV28 to TRBJ1-5; TRBD1 might be the D (5 bases). The CDR3: CASSSGPQPQHF. The CDR3 DNA is TGTGCCAGCAGTTCAGGGCCTCAGCCCCAGCATTTT.